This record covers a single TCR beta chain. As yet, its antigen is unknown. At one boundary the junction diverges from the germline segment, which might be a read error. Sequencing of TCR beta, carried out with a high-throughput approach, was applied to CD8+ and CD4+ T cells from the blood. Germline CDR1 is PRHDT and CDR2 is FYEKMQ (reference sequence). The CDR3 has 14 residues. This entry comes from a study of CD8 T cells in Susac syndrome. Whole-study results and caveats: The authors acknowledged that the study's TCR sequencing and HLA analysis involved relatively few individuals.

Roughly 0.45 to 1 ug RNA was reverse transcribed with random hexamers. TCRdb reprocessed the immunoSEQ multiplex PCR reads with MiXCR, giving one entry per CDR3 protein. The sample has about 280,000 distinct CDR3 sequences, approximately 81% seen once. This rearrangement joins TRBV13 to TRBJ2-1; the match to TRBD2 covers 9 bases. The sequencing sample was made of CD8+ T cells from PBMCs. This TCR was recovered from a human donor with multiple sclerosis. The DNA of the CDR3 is TGCGCGCGTAAGCGGGAGGCCCATGTGGATGAGCAGTTCTTC. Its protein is CARKREAHVDEQFF.